These T cell receptor beta chains were read from a single sample in a study of T cells in localized non-small cell lung cancer. The assay was immunoSEQ multiplex PCR, and TCRdb's table has in-frame clones only and misses some. The sample consists of 1,100 or so clones, roughly 32% of them appearing once. Material: normal lung tissue next to the tumor, obtained before any cancer treatment. The receptors shown here come from a female donor of 60 years or more with stage II lung adenocarcinoma. Each CDR3 is given with its conserved first and last residue. D genes are given only for firm matches. Clone size is not always given. Where it is, it says once, few, many or a class for expanded clones.

V gene: TRBV9; J gene: TRBJ1-4; D gene: TRBD1; clone size: -; CDR3 DNA: TGTGCCAGCAGCTTCTTTCGAGGACAGGGTACGGGTAATGAAAAACTGTTTTTT; CDR3 protein: CASSFFRGQGTGNEKLFF
V gene: TRBV28; J gene: TRBJ1-2; D gene: TRBD1; clone size: -; CDR3 DNA: TGTGCCAGCAGTCCCGGGACAGGGAGCTACACCTTC; CDR3 protein: CASSPGTGSYTF
V gene: TRBV11-3; J gene: TRBJ2-5; D gene: -; clone size: medium-sized; CDR3 DNA: TGTGCCAGCAGCTTAGGTTATAGGCAGTCCGGAGAGACCCAGTACTTC; CDR3 protein: CASSLGYRQSGETQYF
V gene: TRBV30; J gene: TRBJ1-6; D gene: TRBD1; clone size: few; CDR3 DNA: TGTGCCTGGAGTACCTTACAGGGGGCCTCCTATAATTCACCCCTCCACTTT; CDR3 protein: CAWSTLQGASYNSPLHF
V gene: TRBV7-7; J gene: TRBJ2-1; D gene: TRBD2; clone size: few; CDR3 DNA: TGTGCTAGCAGCTTAGGCGGCCTAGCGGGAGGAGTAGCTGAGCAGTTCTTC; CDR3 protein: CASSLGGLAGGVAEQFF
V gene: TRBV28; J gene: TRBJ1-2; D gene: -; clone size: -; CDR3 DNA: TGTGCCAGCAGGGCTCCGTTGGGGGGAAACTATGGCTACACCTTC; CDR3 protein: CASRAPLGGNYGYTF
V gene: TRBV11-3; J gene: TRBJ1-1; D gene: TRBD1; clone size: -; CDR3 DNA: TGTGCCAGCAGCCCAGGGGTGACAGGGACTGAAGCTTTCTTT; CDR3 protein: CASSPGVTGTEAFF
V gene: TRBV9; J gene: TRBJ1-6; D gene: TRBD1; clone size: few; CDR3 DNA: TGTGCCAGCAGCGTAACTTCGGGACAGGGCGCTTCACCCCTCCACTTT; CDR3 protein: CASSVTSGQGASPLHF
V gene: TRBV11-3; J gene: TRBJ1-1; D gene: -; clone size: -; CDR3 DNA: TGTGCCAGCAGCCTCTTGGGACAGAACACTGAAGCTTTCTTT; CDR3 protein: CASSLLGQNTEAFF
V gene: TRBV9; J gene: TRBJ2-3; D gene: TRBD1; clone size: few; CDR3 DNA: TGTGCCAGCAGTGAAGGGAACAGGGGATGGGCAGATACGCAGTATTTT; CDR3 protein: CASSEGNRGWADTQYF
V gene: TRBV10-2; J gene: TRBJ2-7; D gene: -; clone size: -; CDR3 DNA: TGCGCCAGCAGCCCCGGGCCCGACTACGAGCAGTACTTC; CDR3 protein: CASSPGPDYEQYF
V gene: TRBV11-3; J gene: TRBJ1-2; D gene: TRBD1; clone size: large; CDR3 DNA: TGTGCCAGCAGCTTCTCGACAGGGGACTATGGCTACACCTTC; CDR3 protein: CASSFSTGDYGYTF
V gene: TRBV4-1; J gene: TRBJ2-2; D gene: TRBD1; clone size: -; CDR3 DNA: TGCGCCAGCAGCCAAGACAGGGGGAACGCGAACACCGGGGAGCTGTTTTTT; CDR3 protein: CASSQDRGNANTGELFF
V gene: TRBV19; J gene: TRBJ1-5; D gene: TRBD1; clone size: few; CDR3 DNA: TGTGCCAGCCGGGGACAGGGGGTGAATCAGCCCCAGCATTTT; CDR3 protein: CASRGQGVNQPQHF
V gene: TRBV19; J gene: TRBJ1-3; D gene: -; clone size: -; CDR3 DNA: TGTGCCAGTACCGACCCGCCAGGGGCGGGGGGAAACACCATATATTTT; CDR3 protein: CASTDPPGAGGNTIYF
V gene: TRBV29-1; J gene: TRBJ1-2; D gene: -; clone size: -; CDR3 DNA: TGCAGCGCTGACACCGAGCCCAACTATGGCTACACCTTC; CDR3 protein: CSADTEPNYGYTF
V gene: TRBV19; J gene: TRBJ1-2; D gene: -; clone size: -; CDR3 DNA: TGTGCCAGTAGTTGGGAGATAGTTGGATTGAGTGGCTACACCTTC; CDR3 protein: CASSWEIVGLSGYTF
V gene: TRBV9; J gene: TRBJ1-2; D gene: -; clone size: -; CDR3 DNA: TGTGCCAGCAGTGAACAGCGGGCCCAATATGGCTACACCTTC; CDR3 protein: CASSEQRAQYGYTF
V gene: TRBV14; J gene: TRBJ2-7; D gene: -; clone size: -; CDR3 DNA: TGTGCCAGCAACCCTGCAGGGTCCGGCGAGCAGTACTTC; CDR3 protein: CASNPAGSGEQYF
V gene: TRBV18; J gene: TRBJ1-1; D gene: -; clone size: -; CDR3 DNA: TGTGCCAGCTCACCCTCGGGATTGGACACTGAAGCTTTCTTT; CDR3 protein: CASSPSGLDTEAFF
V gene: TRBV9; J gene: TRBJ1-1; D gene: -; clone size: -; CDR3 DNA: TGTGCCAGCAGCGTAGCGGGGGAGGGCAGGGACACTGAAGCTTTCTTT; CDR3 protein: CASSVAGEGRDTEAFF
V gene: TRBV6-8; J gene: TRBJ1-3; D gene: -; clone size: few; CDR3 DNA: TGTGCCAGCAGTTACTCTGCCGCTGGAAACACCATATATTTT; CDR3 protein: CASSYSAAGNTIYF
V gene: TRBV23-1; J gene: TRBJ1-1; D gene: -; clone size: few; CDR3 DNA: TGCGCCAGCAGCCCGGGGCTGGATACTGAAGCTTTCTTT; CDR3 protein: CASSPGLDTEAFF
V gene: TRBV9; J gene: TRBJ2-2; D gene: TRBD2; clone size: -; CDR3 DNA: TGTGCCAGCAGCGAGGGACTAGGGCTGAACACCGGGGAGCTGTTTTTT; CDR3 protein: CASSEGLGLNTGELFF
V gene: TRBV29-1; J gene: TRBJ1-1; D gene: -; clone size: -; CDR3 DNA: TGCAGCGGCGTCGAAAGCCGGGTTACGGGGGAAGCTTTCTTT; CDR3 protein: CSGVESRVTGEAFF
V gene: TRBV28; J gene: TRBJ1-6; D gene: TRBD1; clone size: -; CDR3 DNA: TGTGCCAGCAGTTTATTGGTCCTCGGACAGGGGGGACATTCACCCCTCCACTTT; CDR3 protein: CASSLLVLGQGGHSPLHF
V gene: TRBV11-3; J gene: TRBJ2-1; D gene: -; clone size: -; CDR3 DNA: TGTGCCAGCAGCTGGGGGCCAGACATGTACAATGAGCAGTTCTTC; CDR3 protein: CASSWGPDMYNEQFF
V gene: TRBV6-8; J gene: TRBJ2-5; D gene: -; clone size: medium-sized; CDR3 DNA: TGTGCCAGCAGTGCCCCGGACGGGGGCAGGGAGACCCAGTACTTC; CDR3 protein: CASSAPDGGRETQYF
V gene: TRBV11-3; J gene: TRBJ2-1; D gene: TRBD2; clone size: large; CDR3 DNA: TGTGCCAGCAGCCAAGCGGGAGGGCCCTCCTACAATGAGCAGTTCTTC; CDR3 protein: CASSQAGGPSYNEQFF
V gene: TRBV11-3; J gene: TRBJ1-2; D gene: -; clone size: medium-sized; CDR3 DNA: TGTGCCAGCAGAACGCGGACGGGTCCTGGCTATGGCTACACCTTC; CDR3 protein: CASRTRTGPGYGYTF
V gene: TRBV19; J gene: TRBJ1-4; D gene: -; clone size: -; CDR3 DNA: TGTGCCAGTAAGGTGGGACGGAACGTTTATGAAAAACTGTTTTTT; CDR3 protein: CASKVGRNVYEKLFF
V gene: TRBV19; J gene: TRBJ1-1; D gene: -; clone size: -; CDR3 DNA: TGTGCCAGTAGTATAGATCAACTCACTGAAGCTTTCTTT; CDR3 protein: CASSIDQLTEAFF
V gene: TRBV30; J gene: TRBJ2-7; D gene: -; clone size: few; CDR3 DNA: TGTGCCTGGAGTGCTAACTATTACGAGCAGTACTTC; CDR3 protein: CAWSANYYEQYF
V gene: TRBV19; J gene: TRBJ2-3; D gene: TRBD2; clone size: -; CDR3 DNA: TGTGCCAGTAGTCCAGAGGCGGGAGTCACAGATACGCAGTATTTT; CDR3 protein: CASSPEAGVTDTQYF
V gene: TRBV6-7; J gene: TRBJ1-1; D gene: TRBD1; clone size: -; CDR3 DNA: TGTGCCAGCGGACAGGGGAGTGAAGCTTTCTTT; CDR3 protein: CASGQGSEAFF
V gene: TRBV18; J gene: TRBJ2-5; D gene: -; clone size: -; CDR3 DNA: TGTGCCAGCTCACCGAATCGAGAGACCCAGTACTTC; CDR3 protein: CASSPNRETQYF
V gene: TRBV6-8; J gene: TRBJ2-7; D gene: -; clone size: -; CDR3 DNA: TGTGCCAGCAGTAAAGCTGGGAGCTCCTACGAGCAGTACTTC; CDR3 protein: CASSKAGSSYEQYF
V gene: TRBV18; J gene: TRBJ2-7; D gene: TRBD2; clone size: -; CDR3 DNA: TGTGCCAGCTCACTTAGAACCGGGACTAGCGGGCACGAGCAGTACTTC; CDR3 protein: CASSLRTGTSGHEQYF
V gene: TRBV10-2; J gene: TRBJ2-4; D gene: -; clone size: -; CDR3 DNA: TGCGCCAGCACTCTCGGGACGGGGATTCGGAACATTCAGTACTTC; CDR3 protein: CASTLGTGIRNIQYF
V gene: TRBV14; J gene: TRBJ1-1; D gene: TRBD1; clone size: -; CDR3 DNA: TGTGCCAGCAGCGCACAGGGGGAAGCTTTCTTT; CDR3 protein: CASSAQGEAFF
V gene: TRBV25-1; J gene: TRBJ1-3; D gene: -; clone size: few; CDR3 DNA: TGTGCCAGCGACGGGGGCTGGGTGCCAGAAAACACCATATATTTT; CDR3 protein: CASDGGWVPENTIYF
V gene: TRBV6-8; J gene: TRBJ1-1; D gene: -; clone size: medium-sized; CDR3 DNA: TGTGCCAACAGGATGGGGGGCGACACTGAAGCTTTCTTT; CDR3 protein: CANRMGGDTEAFF
V gene: TRBV5-1; J gene: TRBJ1-2; D gene: -; clone size: -; CDR3 DNA: TGCGCCAGCAGCTTGCGGAGCTGGGGCGATGGCTACACCTTC; CDR3 protein: CASSLRSWGDGYTF
V gene: TRBV11-3; J gene: TRBJ1-6; D gene: TRBD1; clone size: few; CDR3 DNA: TGTGCCAGCAGCTTATCGGAACAGGGGCTGGGATCACCCCTCCACTTT; CDR3 protein: CASSLSEQGLGSPLHF
V gene: TRBV2; J gene: TRBJ2-3; D gene: -; clone size: few; CDR3 DNA: TGTGCCAGCAGTGCAGTCCGGATCACAGATACGCAGTATTTT; CDR3 protein: CASSAVRITDTQYF
V gene: TRBV6-1; J gene: TRBJ2-3; D gene: -; clone size: -; CDR3 DNA: TGTGCCAGCAGTGAAGCGCCTGGGGAGGATACGCAGTATTTT; CDR3 protein: CASSEAPGEDTQYF
V gene: TRBV30; J gene: TRBJ2-2; D gene: TRBD2; clone size: few; CDR3 DNA: TGTGCCTGCCACGTCGGACTAGCGGCCGCCGGGGAGCTGTTTTTT; CDR3 protein: CACHVGLAAAGELFF
V gene: TRBV11-3; J gene: TRBJ1-1; D gene: -; clone size: -; CDR3 DNA: TGTGCCAGCAGCTTGTGGTTAGGTATGAACACTGAAGCTTTCTTT; CDR3 protein: CASSLWLGMNTEAFF
V gene: TRBV9; J gene: TRBJ1-1; D gene: -; clone size: large; CDR3 DNA: TGTGCCAGCAGCTCATCCAGAACAGCGCCGAACACTGAAGCTTTCTTT; CDR3 protein: CASSSSRTAPNTEAFF
V gene: TRBV19; J gene: TRBJ1-2; D gene: -; clone size: -; CDR3 DNA: TGTGCCAGTAGTAGGGCAGACACTAACTATGGCTACACCTTC; CDR3 protein: CASSRADTNYGYTF
V gene: TRBV30; J gene: TRBJ1-4; D gene: -; clone size: few; CDR3 DNA: TGTGCCTGGAGGATCCGGTCACGGGGGGAAAAACTGTTTTTT; CDR3 protein: CAWRIRSRGEKLFF
V gene: TRBV14; J gene: TRBJ2-7; D gene: -; clone size: -; CDR3 DNA: TGTGCCAGCAGCCAAGAAAAGGGCCGCTACGAGCAGTACTTC; CDR3 protein: CASSQEKGRYEQYF
V gene: TRBV6-8; J gene: TRBJ2-1; D gene: TRBD2; clone size: medium-sized; CDR3 DNA: TGTGCCAGCAGCCAACTAGCGGGACCTGAGCAGTTCTTC; CDR3 protein: CASSQLAGPEQFF
V gene: TRBV28; J gene: TRBJ1-2; D gene: TRBD1; clone size: large; CDR3 DNA: TGTGCCAGCAGGGGACAGGGGTGGAGCTACACCTTC; CDR3 protein: CASRGQGWSYTF